The next 20 T cell receptor beta chains were all read from a single sample in a study of blood T cells in healthy people across ages. Together with a sample-barcoded 5' primer, a J-beta primer mix was included in a second PCR lasting roughly 6 to 12 cycles. One entry per CDR3 protein results from TCRdb running MiXCR on the 5' RACE reads. The sample includes 1.5 million to 2 million distinct CDR3 sequences, roughly 30% of them seen just once. The sample comprised blood. Every receptor here comes from a woman younger than 45 in good health.

The table lists this clonotype with a few counts. The junction does not match germline at one end; this may be a read error. The chain carries TRBV9 and TRBJ2-3; D possibly corresponds to TRBD1 (6 bases). Looked up from germline, CDR1 is SGDLS and CDR2 is YYNGEE. The CDR3 has 15 residues. The CDR3 reads CASSSGVRLADTQYF. The DNA for the CDR3 is TGCGCCAGCAGTTCAGGGGTGAGGTTAGCTGATACGCAGTATTTT.

This clonotype was counted many times. The V call is TRBV29-1, the J call TRBJ2-1; possibly TRBD2 for D (5 bases). The CDR3 covers 11 residues. CDR1 is SQVTM, CDR2 ANQGSEA, per germline. The V and J ends lost 8 bases and 8 bases respectively, with 13 bases between them. The CDR3 loop reads CSSGELDEQFF. The CDR3 region has the DNA TGCAGCAGTGGGGAGTTGGATGAGCAGTTCTTC.

The table lists this clonotype with a few counts. V usage is TRBV14 and J usage is TRBJ1-2, with 10 bases aligning to TRBD1. Per the germline V gene, CDR1 is SGHDN and CDR2 is FVKESK. Trimming took 0 bases from V and 5 from J; bases not matched to a gene: 6. The CDR3 covers 16 residues. CDR3 in amino acids: CASSQEGTGARYGYTF. The CDR3 nucleotides read TGTGCCAGCAGCCAAGAAGGGACAGGGGCACGTTATGGCTACACCTTC. Complete variable domain (other parts from reference TRBV14 and TRBJ1-2): EAGVTQFPSHSVIEKGQTVTLRCDPISGHDNLYWYRRVMGKEIKFLLHFVKESKQDESGMPNNRFLAERTGGTYSTLKVQPAELEDSGVYFCASSQEGTGARYGYTFGSGTRLTVV.

This clonotype was detected only a few times. The CDR3 is CASSYPEWFQYF. CDR3 coding DNA: TGTGCCAGCAGTTACCCTGAGTGGTTCCAGTACTTC. This sequence joins TRBV6-2 or TRBV6-3 and TRBJ2-5; no reliable D call. CDR1 MNHEY and CDR2 SVGEGT come from the germline V gene. The CDR3 is 12 amino acids. V was trimmed by 2 bases and J by 10 bases, leaving 11 bases between them.

In this sample, this clonotype turned up a few times. The chain employs TRBV7-9 and TRBJ2-1, with D uncertain. Per the germline V gene, CDR1 is SEHNR and CDR2 is FQNEAQ (reference sequence). Trimming stripped 4 bases from V and 15 bases from J, with 19 bases between. This CDR3 region has 13 residues. The CDR3: CASSSRTGPQAFF. The DNA for the CDR3 is TGTGCCAGCAGCTCTCGTACCGGGCCCCAAGCGTTCTTC.

This clonotype turned up a few times. A clone one base away is much larger, so this may be a read error. The chain has TRBV29-1 and TRBJ2-4, with 7 bases fitting TRBD2. Germline CDR1 is SQVTM and CDR2 is ANQGSEA. The CDR3 has 11 residues. The J segment lost 13 bases and the V segment lost 5 bases, leaving 8 bases of the junction unmatched. In DNA form, the CDR3 reads TGCAGCGTTCAGGGCTTGGGGGGGCAGTACTTC. Amino acids: CSVQGLGGQYF.

The table lists this clonotype with a few counts. The chain recombines TRBV3-1 with TRBJ2-5, with D perhaps matching TRBD2 (6 bases). Looked up from germline, CDR1 is LGHDT and CDR2 is YNNKEL (reference sequence). CDR3 length: 13 residues. The V and J ends lost 2 bases and 6 bases respectively, with 10 bases between them. The CDR3 here is CASSQFAGKTQYF. The CDR3 DNA sequence: TGTGCCAGCAGCCAATTTGCGGGAAAGACCCAGTACTTC.

The chain recombines TRBV20-1 with TRBJ2-7, with 7 bases that match TRBD2. CDR3 length equals 13 residues. V lost 0 bases to trimming and J lost 6 bases; unmatched junction nucleotides: 5. Germline V gene data show CDR1 as DFQATT and CDR2 as SNEGSKA (reference sequence). The CDR3 region is CSAREGGSSEQYF. The CDR3 region has the DNA TGCAGTGCTAGAGAAGGCGGGAGTTCCGAGCAGTACTTC.

This chain uses TRBV15 with TRBJ2-3; no clear D gene. Germline V lookup: CDR1 LNHNV, CDR2 YYDKDF (reference sequence). This CDR3 region has 15 residues. With 0 bases removed from V and 0 bases from J, the gap between germline ends came to 7 bases. CDR3 sequence reads: CATSRDSRSTDTQYF. As DNA, the CDR3 is TGTGCCACCAGCAGAGATAGTCGGAGCACAGATACGCAGTATTTT.

This clonotype showed up just a few times. The CDR3 DNA reads TGTGCCAGCAGTTCCCCGGGCCCCCTCAATGAGCAGTTCTTC. Residues: CASSSPGPLNEQFF. The rearrangement links TRBV7-2 to TRBJ2-1, with no clear D. Germline lookup yields CDR1 SGHTA and CDR2 FQGNSA. This CDR3 spans 14 amino acids. V was trimmed by 6 bases and J by 6 bases, leaving 15 bases between them.

This chain links TRBV9 with TRBJ1-4, with a tentative D call TRBD1 (5 bases). V was trimmed by 2 bases and J by 0 bases, leaving 8 bases between them. Germline V gene data show CDR1 as SGDLS and CDR2 as YYNGEE. The CDR3 runs to 15 residues. CDR3 bases: TGTGCCAGCAGCGTGGGACGCGCAACTAATGAAAAACTGTTTTTT. Amino acids: CASSVGRATNEKLFF.

On this clonotype itself: A much more abundant neighbour one base away suggests this may be a read error. CDR3 nucleotide sequence: TGTGCCGGCAGTTTATCTTCCAAAAACATTCAGTACTTC. It codes for CAGSLSSKNIQYF. V is TRBV27 and J is TRBJ2-4; D not certain. CDR3 size: 13 residues. The V gene's germline CDR1 is MNHEY and CDR2 SMNVEV (reference sequence).

The chain is built from TRBV7-9 and TRBJ2-3; 9 bases agree with TRBD1. Looked up from germline, CDR1 is SEHNR and CDR2 is FQNEAQ (reference sequence). The V gene end was trimmed by 10 bases and the J gene end by 5 bases; junction bases not matched to a gene: 4. The CDR3 has 12 residues. This CDR3 is CANSDRGDTQYF. The CDR3 coding sequence is TGTGCCAACTCGGACAGGGGAGATACGCAGTATTTT.

The V gene is TRBV9, the J gene TRBJ2-5, with D perhaps being TRBD1 or TRBD2 (5 bases each). V was shortened by 4 bases and J by 3 bases, with 13 bases between the two germline ends. Germline CDR1 is SGDLS and CDR2 is YYNGEE. The CDR3 sequence is 14 residues long. DNA for the CDR3: TGTGCCAGCAGCCCACACAGAGGGGAAGAGACCCAGTACTTC. It yields the protein CASSPHRGEETQYF.

This clonotype was seen more than once but under ten times. The chain links TRBV5-1 to TRBJ1-5; D is uncertain. The V end was cut by 0 bases, the J end by 4 bases, with 5 bases between. Looked up from germline, CDR1 is SGHRS and CDR2 is YFSETQ. The CDR3 totals 13 residues. Here the CDR3 DNA reads TGCGCCAGCAGCTTGGGACATAATCAGCCCCAGCATTTT. Amino acid sequence: CASSLGHNQPQHF.

The V and J genes are TRBV13 and TRBJ2-7, with D tentatively TRBD2 (5 bases). The germline CDR1 and CDR2 sequences are PRHDT and FYEKMQ (reference sequence). The CDR3 has 15 residues. V shed 2 bases and J shed 0 bases, with 11 bases lying between them. CDR3 bases: TGTGCCAGCAGCTTAACGGGAAGAAACTCCTACGAGCAGTACTTC. Translating gives CASSLTGRNSYEQYF.

This clonotype was counted many times. The chain uses TRBV6-1 and TRBJ1-2, with 8 bases that match TRBD1. V lost 7 bases and J lost 2; bases outside the gene matches: 3. There are 13 residues in the CDR3. From germline, CDR1 is MNHNS and CDR2 SASEGT. The DNA for the CDR3 is TGTGCCAGCAACGGACAGGGAAACTATGGCTACACCTTC. Amino acid sequence: CASNGQGNYGYTF.

In its sample, this clonotype was seen a few times. The rearrangement joins TRBV12-3 or TRBV12-4 to TRBJ2-5, with D tentatively TRBD1 (6 bases). This CDR3 contains 15 residues. Trimming took off 3 bases at V and 5 bases at J, with 16 bases between the two ends. The CDR3 loop reads CASSFSTGSQETQYF. DNA of the CDR3: TGTGCCAGCAGTTTCTCCACAGGGAGTCAGGAGACCCAGTACTTC.

This clonotype showed up many times. V gene TRBV20-1 combines with J gene TRBJ2-1; D remains unclear. Per germline, CDR1 DFQATT and CDR2 SNEGSKA (reference sequence). Trimming removed 4 bases at V and 7 bases at J, with 5 bases between. The length of the CDR3 is 10 residues. CDR3 in DNA: TGCAGTGCTACCGGAAATGAGCAGTTCTTC. Protein product: CSATGNEQFF.

This chain joins TRBV20-1 and TRBJ2-3; TRBD2 matches 8 bases. CDR1 is DFQATT and CDR2 is SNEGSKA in the germline V gene (reference sequence). The CDR3 is made up of 15 amino acids. V gave up 6 bases and J gave up 3 bases; unmatched junction bases: 11. CDR3 DNA: TGCAGTGCCTCAGGCGGGGGGAGGGCGACAGATACGCAGTATTTT. Translation: CSASGGGRATDTQYF.